This TCR beta chain derives from a study of CD8 T cells in Susac syndrome. The germline CDR1 and CDR2 sequences are DFQATT and SNEGSKA (reference sequence). The CDR3 extends over 11 amino acids. The V gene lost 4 bases and the J gene lost 6 bases, with 10 bases spanning the gap. The authors reverse transcribed about 0.5 to 1 ug RNA with random hexamers. Via MiXCR, TCRdb re-called the immunoSEQ multiplex PCR reads, giving one row per CDR3 protein. Among some 180,000 distinct CDR3 sequences listed, roughly 94% were seen once. This chain uses TRBV20-1 with TRBJ2-7; D perhaps matches TRBD1 (5 bases). The sequencing input was CD4+ T cells from PBMCs. This TCR came from a human donor in good health. CDR3 region: CSANARGEQYF. The CDR3 DNA sequence: TGCAGTGCTAACGCTAGGGGCGAGCAGTACTTC.